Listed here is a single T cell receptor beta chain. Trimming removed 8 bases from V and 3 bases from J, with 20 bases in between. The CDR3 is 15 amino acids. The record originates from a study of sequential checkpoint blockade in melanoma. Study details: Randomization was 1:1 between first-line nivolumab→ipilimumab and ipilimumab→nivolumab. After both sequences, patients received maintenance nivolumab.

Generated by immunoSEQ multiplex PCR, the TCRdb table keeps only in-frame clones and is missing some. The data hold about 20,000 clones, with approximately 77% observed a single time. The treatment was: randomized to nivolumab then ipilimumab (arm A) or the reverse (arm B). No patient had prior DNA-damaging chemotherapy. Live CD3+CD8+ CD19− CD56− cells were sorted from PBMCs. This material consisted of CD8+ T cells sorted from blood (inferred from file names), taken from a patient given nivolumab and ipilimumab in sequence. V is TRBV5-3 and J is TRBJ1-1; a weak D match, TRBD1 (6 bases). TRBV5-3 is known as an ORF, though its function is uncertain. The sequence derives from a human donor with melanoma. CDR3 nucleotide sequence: TGTGCCAGCAGCGGAGGACAGAGGGCGTACACTGAAGCTTTCTTT. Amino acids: CASSGGQRAYTEAFF.